These 22 T cell receptor beta chains came from one sample sequenced in a study of blood T cell repertoires in COVID-19. TCRdb's copy holds only in-frame clones and misses some; the assay was immunoSEQ multiplex PCR. The sample has around 160,000 clones, roughly 90% seen once. Sequencing was performed on PBMCs or T cells enriched from blood (not recorded which). These receptors were taken from a woman aged 25 to 39 with acute COVID-19.

This clone was seen only a few times. The rearrangement joins TRBV28 to TRBJ1-1; possible D gene TRBD1, 6 bases. Germline V lookup: CDR1 MDHEN, CDR2 SYDVKM. V lost 5 bases, J lost 4 bases, and 20 bases lay in between. The CDR3 sequence is 16 residues long. The CDR3 protein is CASSRAVGQSGTEAFF. The CDR3, as DNA: TGTGCCAGCAGTCGTGCGGTAGGACAGTCGGGCACTGAAGCTTTCTTT.

The rearrangement links TRBV5-1 to TRBJ2-1; D is perhaps TRBD2 (5 bases). The CDR3 has 12 amino acids. The V end was cut by 2 bases, the J end by 8 bases, with 8 bases between. The germline CDR1 and CDR2 sequences are SGHRS and YFSETQ. The CDR3 DNA sequence: TGCGCCAGCAGCTTCAATAGCGATGAGCAGTTCTTC. As protein: CASSFNSDEQFF.

The CDR3 region is CASMGAVNQPQHF. CDR3 DNA sequence: TGTGCCAGCATGGGGGCAGTTAATCAGCCCCAGCATTTT. This chain uses TRBV2 with TRBJ1-5; D might be TRBD1 (6 bases). The V and J ends lost 7 bases and 4 bases respectively, with 11 bases between them. This CDR3 is 13 amino acids long. Germline V gene sequence: CDR1 SNHLY, CDR2 FYNNEI.

This sequence joins TRBV9 and TRBJ2-1; 7 nucleotides line up with TRBD2. V trimming: 0 bases; J trimming: 8 bases; junction bases outside the gene matches: 8. This CDR3 contains 15 residues. CDR1 and CDR2 (germline): SGDLS, YYNGEE. CDR3 loop: CASSVGSGNVYEQFF. CDR3 in DNA: TGTGCCAGCAGCGTAGGCAGCGGGAACGTCTATGAGCAGTTCTTC.

V gene TRBV7-3 combines with J gene TRBJ1-1; D not resolved. V was shortened by 2 bases and J by 8 bases, with 12 bases between the two germline ends. CDR3 size: 13 residues. The germline V gene encodes CDR1 SGHTA and CDR2 FQGTGA. The CDR3 coding sequence is TGTGCCAGCAGCTTAGGGTCGGGTTTAGAAGCTTTCTTT. This sequence encodes CASSLGSGLEAFF.

V is TRBV7-3 and J is TRBJ2-1; D might be TRBD1 (6 bases). Germline loops: CDR1 SGHTA, CDR2 FQGTGA. Trimming shortened V by 5 bases and J by 3 bases, and 17 bases separated the two germline ends. CDR3 size: 16 residues. CDR3 in DNA: TGTGCCAGCAGCGTACAGGGCCCCCTACTCTACAATGAGCAGTTCTTC. This translates into CASSVQGPLLYNEQFF.

The rearrangement joins TRBV7-6 to TRBJ2-2; D is uncertain. Trimming took off 7 bases at V and 5 bases at J, with 17 bases between the two ends. The CDR3 spans 15 residues. The germline V gene encodes CDR1 SGHVS and CDR2 FNYEAQ. The DNA of the CDR3 is TGTGCCAGCACTGTCGCGGTAGTGAATACCGGGGAGCTGTTTTTT. Translation: CASTVAVVNTGELFF.

V and J are TRBV2 and TRBJ2-1; weak D call: TRBD1 (5 bases). CDR3 length: 16 residues. V lost 2 bases and J lost 0, with 11 bases in between. Germline loops: CDR1 SNHLY, CDR2 FYNNEI. The CDR3 nucleotides are TGTGCCAGCAGTGAAATCTGGGGCAGCTCCTACAATGAGCAGTTCTTC. Protein sequence: CASSEIWGSSYNEQFF. The full variable domain, with the rest looked up from reference TRBV2 and TRBJ2-1, is EPEVTQTPSHQVTQMGQEVILRCVPISNHLYFYWYRQILGQKVEFLVSFYNNEISEKSEIFDDQFSVERPDGSNFTLKIRSTKLEDSAMYFCASSEIWGSSYNEQFFGPGTRLTVL.

V usage is TRBV5-4 and J usage is TRBJ2-2, with D possibly being TRBD2 (6 bases). The ends were cut back, 4 bases at V and 1 base at J, with 11 bases in the middle. CDR1 is SGHNT and CDR2 is YYREEE in the germline V gene (reference sequence). The length of the CDR3 is 15 residues. CDR3 protein: CASSVGLLNTGELFF. The CDR3 region has the DNA TGTGCCAGCAGCGTCGGACTATTGAACACCGGGGAGCTGTTTTTT.

V and J are TRBV28 and TRBJ2-7, with 12 bases that match TRBD2. The CDR3 totals 15 residues. V shed 7 bases, J shed 6 bases, and the junction held 10 bases outside the gene matches. CDR1 is MDHEN, CDR2 SYDVKM, per germline. CDR3 region: CASISSGTSGSEQYF. The DNA of the CDR3 is TGTGCCAGCATTTCATCGGGGACTAGCGGGTCCGAGCAGTACTTC. Full variable domain (outside the CDR3, taken from reference TRBV28 and TRBJ2-7): DVKVTQSSRYLVKRTGEKVFLECVQDMDHENMFWYRQDPGLGLRLIYFSYDVKMKEKGDIPEGYSVSREKKERFSLILESASTNQTSMYLCASISSGTSGSEQYFGPGTRLTVT.

This chain uses TRBV28 with TRBJ1-5, with 9 bases matching TRBD1. Per germline, CDR1 MDHEN and CDR2 SYDVKM. CDR3 length: 21 amino acids. J lost 0 bases, V lost 6 bases, and 21 bases had no gene match. The chain's CDR3 is CASRVSQSQGARSYSNQPQHF. CDR3 nucleotides: TGTGCCAGCAGAGTTTCCCAGTCACAGGGGGCCCGGTCGTATAGCAATCAGCCCCAGCATTTT.

The chain's CDR3 is CASGWAGPSEAFF. In nucleotides, the CDR3 is TGTGCCAGTGGCTGGGCAGGGCCGTCTGAAGCTTTCTTT. The V gene is TRBV19, the J gene TRBJ1-1; D may be TRBD1 (5 bases). Germline V lookup: CDR1 LNHDA, CDR2 SQIVND (reference sequence). Trimming took off 8 bases at V and 6 bases at J, with 16 bases between the two ends. This CDR3 has 13 residues.

By sample fraction, this clone is medium-sized. V and J are TRBV6-1 and TRBJ2-2; 9 nucleotides align to TRBD1. The CDR3 runs 16 residues. Trimming at V came to 2 bases and at J to 11 bases, leaving 12 bases not matched to a gene. Germline CDR1 and CDR2: MNHNS and SASEGT. CDR3 coding DNA: TGTGCCAGCAGTGAAAGCTCCGGGACAGGGTCGGGAGAGCTGTTTTTT. Protein sequence: CASSESSGTGSGELFF.

The chain joins TRBV5-4 to TRBJ2-7; 9 nucleotides line up with TRBD1. CDR3 length: 15 residues. Trimming cost V 0 bases and J 4 bases; bases outside gene matches: 5. Germline V gene sequence: CDR1 SGHNT, CDR2 YYREEE (reference sequence). In nucleotides, the CDR3 is TGTGCCAGCAGCTTGGCCGACAGGGGGTCGTACGAGCAGTACTTC. As protein: CASSLADRGSYEQYF.

The table lists this clone with a count of one. The chain uses TRBV6-5 and TRBJ1-1; possible D gene TRBD1, 5 bases. The CDR3 runs to 13 residues. The V end lost 6 bases, the J end lost 7 bases, and 15 bases lay between the germline ends. Germline values: CDR1 MNHEY, CDR2 SVGAGI. The CDR3 DNA sequence: TGTGCCAGCAGGATCGCCCAGGGTAATGAAGCTTTCTTT. Protein: CASRIAQGNEAFF.

The chain uses TRBV9 and TRBJ2-3; 7 nucleotides match TRBD2. Per germline, CDR1 SGDLS and CDR2 YYNGEE. V dropped 2 bases and J dropped 8; count of bases not matched to a gene: 8. The CDR3 sequence is 14 residues long. CDR3 sequence: CASSVLSERGTQYF. For the CDR3, the DNA is TGTGCCAGCAGCGTCCTTTCGGAGCGGGGTACGCAGTATTTT.

This clone was observed a few times. Here the CDR3 DNA reads TGCGCCAGCAGCTTGAATACAGGCGGAAATGAAAAACTGTTTTTT. It specifies CASSLNTGGNEKLFF. This sequence joins TRBV5-1 and TRBJ1-4, with D perhaps TRBD1 (5 bases). V lost 1 base and J lost 5, with 12 bases in between. This CDR3 region has 15 residues. Looked up from germline, CDR1 is SGHRS and CDR2 is YFSETQ. The full variable domain, with the rest looked up from reference TRBV5-1 and TRBJ1-4, is KAGVTQTPRYLIKTRGQQVTLSCSPISGHRSVSWYQQTPGQGLQFLFEYFSETQRNKGNFPGRFSGRQFSNSRSEMNVSTLELGDSALYLCASSLNTGGNEKLFFGSGTQLSVL.

V usage is TRBV27 and J usage is TRBJ2-1; TRBD2 matches 8 bases. Germline CDR1 reads MNHEY; CDR2 reads SMNVEV (reference sequence). Trimming took 2 bases from V and 8 from J; bases not matched to a gene: 8. The CDR3 covers 15 residues. This chain's CDR3 is CASSLRLAMVDEQFF. In nucleotides, the CDR3 is TGTGCCAGCAGTTTAAGACTAGCGATGGTCGATGAGCAGTTCTTC.

V is TRBV10-3 and J is TRBJ1-4; D perhaps matches TRBD1 (6 bases). V was pared by 10 bases and J by 8 bases, with 17 bases between. Germline CDR1 reads ENHRY; CDR2 reads SYGVKD. This CDR3 comprises 13 residues. The CDR3 DNA reads TGTGCCACGGGGCGAGGCCAGGGGGAAAAACTGTTTTTT. As protein: CATGRGQGEKLFF.

This clone was recorded once. The chain recombines TRBV2 with TRBJ1-1; 9 bases are shared with TRBD1. The CDR3 contains 13 residues. The V segment lost 11 bases and the J segment 5 bases; nucleotides outside the gene matches: 9. CDR1 is SNHLY and CDR2 is FYNNEI in the germline V gene. CDR3 coding DNA: TGTGCCGGCGCCTCGACAGGGGGGACTGAAGCTTTCTTT. This translates into CAGASTGGTEAFF. The full variable domain, completed using reference TRBV2 and TRBJ1-1, is EPEVTQTPSHQVTQMGQEVILRCVPISNHLYFYWYRQILGQKVEFLVSFYNNEISEKSEIFDDQFSVERPDGSNFTLKIRSTKLEDSAMYFCAGASTGGTEAFFGQGTRLTVV.

The rearrangement joins TRBV15 to TRBJ2-3; 7 positions agree with TRBD2. This CDR3 spans 15 amino acids. Looked up from germline, CDR1 is LNHNV and CDR2 is YYDKDF (reference sequence). V gave up 1 base and J gave up 3 bases; unmatched junction bases: 4. CDR3 coding DNA: TGTGCCACCAGCAGAGGCCTAGCGGAAACAGATACGCAGTATTTT. Protein sequence: CATSRGLAETDTQYF.

This chain links TRBV27 with TRBJ1-2; TRBD1 might be the D (6 bases). The CDR3 has 17 residues. V was shortened by 4 bases and J by 4 bases, with 22 bases between the two germline ends. Germline CDR1 MNHEY, CDR2 SMNVEV (reference sequence). The CDR3 is CASSYTGTIRGPYGYTF. In nucleotides, the CDR3 is TGTGCCAGCAGTTATACCGGGACAATAAGGGGTCCCTATGGCTACACCTTC.